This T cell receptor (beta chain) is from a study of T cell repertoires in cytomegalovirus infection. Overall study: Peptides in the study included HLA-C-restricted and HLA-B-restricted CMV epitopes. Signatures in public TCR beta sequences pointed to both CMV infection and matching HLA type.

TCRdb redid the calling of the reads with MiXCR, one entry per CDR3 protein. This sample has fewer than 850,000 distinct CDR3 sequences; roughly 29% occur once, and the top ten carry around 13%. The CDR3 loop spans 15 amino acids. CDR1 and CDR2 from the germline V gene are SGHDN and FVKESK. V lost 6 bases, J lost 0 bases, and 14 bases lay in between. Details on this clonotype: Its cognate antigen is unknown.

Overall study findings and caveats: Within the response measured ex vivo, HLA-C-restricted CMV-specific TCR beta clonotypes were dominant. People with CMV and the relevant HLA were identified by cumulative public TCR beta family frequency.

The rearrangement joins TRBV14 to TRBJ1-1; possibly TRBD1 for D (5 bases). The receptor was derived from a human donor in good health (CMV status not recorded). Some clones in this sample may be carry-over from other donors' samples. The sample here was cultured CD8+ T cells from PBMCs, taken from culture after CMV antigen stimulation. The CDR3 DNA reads TGTGCCAGCAGTCCGTACAGGTTCATGAACACTGAAGCTTTCTTT. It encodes CASSPYRFMNTEAFF.